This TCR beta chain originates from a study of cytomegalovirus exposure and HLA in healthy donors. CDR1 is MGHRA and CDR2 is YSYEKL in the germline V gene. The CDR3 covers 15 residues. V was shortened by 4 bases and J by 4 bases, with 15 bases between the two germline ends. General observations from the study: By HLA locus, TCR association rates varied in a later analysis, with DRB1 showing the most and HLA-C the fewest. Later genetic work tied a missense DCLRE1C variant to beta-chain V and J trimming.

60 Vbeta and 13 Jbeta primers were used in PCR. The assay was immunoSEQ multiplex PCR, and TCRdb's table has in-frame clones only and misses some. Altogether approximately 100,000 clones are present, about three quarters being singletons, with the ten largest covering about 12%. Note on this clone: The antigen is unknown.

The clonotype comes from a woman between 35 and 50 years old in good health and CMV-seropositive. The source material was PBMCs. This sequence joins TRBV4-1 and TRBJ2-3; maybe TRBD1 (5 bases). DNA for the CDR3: TGCGCCAGCAGCCCACAGGAGTGGGCGGCAGATACGCAGTATTTT. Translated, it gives CASSPQEWAADTQYF.